This TCR beta chain derives from a study of cytomegalovirus exposure and HLA in healthy donors. Overall study results and limits: Three of the chains that were CMV-associated were confirmed in vitro to be specific for CMV antigens. The authors enumerated some 170 TCR beta chains as linked to cytomegalovirus.

The germline V gene has CDR1 MNHNS and CDR2 SASEGT. This CDR3 comprises 14 residues. V lost 2 bases and J lost 2; bases outside the gene matches: 3. Turning to this clone: The antigen is not known.

Clones were sequenced by immunoSEQ multiplex PCR, and TCRdb holds only the in-frame ones, with some missing. This sample carries 200,000 to 300,000 clones, 90% of them seen once, and the ten largest clones take around 3.3%. The chain combines TRBV6-1 with TRBJ2-7; TRBD2 agrees at 7 bases. The sequenced sample consisted of PBMCs. This sequence originates from a woman aged 25 to 45 in good health and CMV-seronegative. The CDR3 loop is CASSERDYAYEQYF. CDR3 DNA: TGTGCCAGCAGTGAAAGGGACTACGCCTACGAGCAGTACTTC.